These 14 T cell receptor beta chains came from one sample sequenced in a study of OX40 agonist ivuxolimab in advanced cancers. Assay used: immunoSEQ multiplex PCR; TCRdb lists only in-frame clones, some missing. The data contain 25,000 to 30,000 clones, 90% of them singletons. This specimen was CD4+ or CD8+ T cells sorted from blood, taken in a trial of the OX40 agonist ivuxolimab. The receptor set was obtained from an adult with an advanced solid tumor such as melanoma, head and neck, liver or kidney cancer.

CDR3 coding DNA: TGTGCCAGCGGGGGTGCGGCTAGCAATGAGCAGTTCTTC. Translation gives CASGGAASNEQFF. The chain joins TRBV9 to TRBJ2-1; D tentatively reads TRBD1 or TRBD2 (5 bases each). This CDR3 has 13 amino acids. The germline CDR1 and CDR2 sequences are SGDLS and YYNGEE. Trimming shortened V by 7 bases and J by 6 bases, and 14 bases separated the two germline ends.

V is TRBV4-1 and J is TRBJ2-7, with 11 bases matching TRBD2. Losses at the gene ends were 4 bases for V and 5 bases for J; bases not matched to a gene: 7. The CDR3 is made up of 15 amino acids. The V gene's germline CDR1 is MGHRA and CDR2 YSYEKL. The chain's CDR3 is CASSPTTSGTHEQYF. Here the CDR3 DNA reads TGCGCCAGCAGCCCAACGACTAGCGGGACCCACGAGCAGTACTTC.

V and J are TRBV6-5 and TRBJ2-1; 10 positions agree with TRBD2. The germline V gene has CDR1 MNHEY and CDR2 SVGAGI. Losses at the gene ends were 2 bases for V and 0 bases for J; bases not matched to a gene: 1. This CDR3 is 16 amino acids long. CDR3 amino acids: CASSYPSGSSYNEQFF. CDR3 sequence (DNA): TGTGCCAGCAGTTACCCTAGCGGGAGCTCCTACAATGAGCAGTTCTTC.

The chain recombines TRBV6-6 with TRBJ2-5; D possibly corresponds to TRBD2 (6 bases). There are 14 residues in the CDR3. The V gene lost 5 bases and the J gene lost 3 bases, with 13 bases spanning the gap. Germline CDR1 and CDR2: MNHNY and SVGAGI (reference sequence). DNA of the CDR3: TGTGCCAGCAGTCCCGGGCTAGCGAAAGAGACCCAGTACTTC. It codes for CASSPGLAKETQYF.

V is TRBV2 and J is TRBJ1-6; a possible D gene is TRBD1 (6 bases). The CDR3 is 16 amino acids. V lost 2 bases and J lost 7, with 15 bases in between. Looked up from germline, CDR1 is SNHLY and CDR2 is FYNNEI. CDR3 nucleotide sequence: TGTGCCAGCAGTGAAACAGGGATATCCGACAATTCACCCCTCCACTTT. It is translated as CASSETGISDNSPLHF.

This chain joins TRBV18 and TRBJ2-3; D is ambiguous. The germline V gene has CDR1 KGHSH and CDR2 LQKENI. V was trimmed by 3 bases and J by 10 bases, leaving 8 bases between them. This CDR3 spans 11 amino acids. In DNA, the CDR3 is TGTGCCAGCTCACCCCCTCCTGCGCAGTATTTT. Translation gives CASSPPPAQYF. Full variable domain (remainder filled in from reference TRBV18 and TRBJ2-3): NAGVMQNPRHLVRRRGQEARLRCSPMKGHSHVYWYRQLPEEGLKFMVYLQKENIIDESGMPKERFSAEFPKEGPSILRIQQVVRGDSAAYFCASSPPPAQYFGPGTRLTVL.

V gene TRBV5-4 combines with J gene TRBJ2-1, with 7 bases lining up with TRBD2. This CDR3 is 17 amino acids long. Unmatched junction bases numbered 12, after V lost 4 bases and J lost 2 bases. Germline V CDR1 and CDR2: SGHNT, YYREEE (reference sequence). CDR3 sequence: CASSIYEREIAYNEQFF. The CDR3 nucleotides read TGTGCCAGCAGCATCTATGAGCGGGAAATAGCCTACAATGAGCAGTTCTTC.

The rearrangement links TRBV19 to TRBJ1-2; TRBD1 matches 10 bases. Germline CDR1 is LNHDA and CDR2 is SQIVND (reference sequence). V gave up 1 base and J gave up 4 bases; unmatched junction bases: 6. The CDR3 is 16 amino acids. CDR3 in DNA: TGTGCCAGTAGTATAGCCCTGACAGGGGGCGCCTATGGCTACACCTTC. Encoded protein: CASSIALTGGAYGYTF.

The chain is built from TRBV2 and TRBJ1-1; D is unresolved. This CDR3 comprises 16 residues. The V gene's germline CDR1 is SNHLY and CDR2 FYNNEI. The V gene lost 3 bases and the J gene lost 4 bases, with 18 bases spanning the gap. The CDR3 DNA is TGTGCCAGCAGTGAGCTCAGTATATATTTGGGCACTGAAGCTTTCTTT. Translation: CASSELSIYLGTEAFF.

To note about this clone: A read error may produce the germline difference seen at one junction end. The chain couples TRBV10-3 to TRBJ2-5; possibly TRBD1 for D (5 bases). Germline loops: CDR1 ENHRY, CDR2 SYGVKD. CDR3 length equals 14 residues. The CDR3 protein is CAIKQTDTQETQYF. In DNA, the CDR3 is TGTGCAATCAAACAGACAGACACCCAAGAGACCCAGTACTTC.

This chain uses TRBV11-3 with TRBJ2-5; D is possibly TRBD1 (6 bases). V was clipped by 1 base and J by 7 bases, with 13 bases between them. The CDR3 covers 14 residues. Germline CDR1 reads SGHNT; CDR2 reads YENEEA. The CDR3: CASSLGYLGGTQYF. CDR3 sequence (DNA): TGTGCCAGCAGCTTAGGCTACTTAGGGGGGACCCAGTACTTC.

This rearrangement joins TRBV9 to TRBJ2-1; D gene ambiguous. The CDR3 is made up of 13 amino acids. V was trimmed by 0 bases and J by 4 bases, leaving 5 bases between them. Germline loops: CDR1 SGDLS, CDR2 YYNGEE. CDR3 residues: CASSVGQYNEQFF. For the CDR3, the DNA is TGTGCCAGCAGCGTAGGCCAATACAATGAGCAGTTCTTC.

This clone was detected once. The CDR3 nucleotides are TGCAGCGCCACCTCAGATCCTGGCTACGAGCAGTACTTC. Amino acid sequence: CSATSDPGYEQYF. V usage is TRBV29-1 and J usage is TRBJ2-7; no clear D. Trimming removed 7 bases from V and 3 bases from J, with 16 bases in between. The CDR3 runs 13 residues. Germline V CDR1 and CDR2: SQVTM, ANQGSEA.

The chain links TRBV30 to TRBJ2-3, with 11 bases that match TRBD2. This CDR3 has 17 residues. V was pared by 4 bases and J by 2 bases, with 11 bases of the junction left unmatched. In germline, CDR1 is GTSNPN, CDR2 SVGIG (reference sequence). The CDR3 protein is CAWNEGLAGGFTDTQYF. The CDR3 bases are TGTGCCTGGAACGAAGGTCTAGCGGGAGGCTTCACAGATACGCAGTATTTT.